This is a list of T cell receptor beta chains from one sample in a study of beta chain features in type 1 diabetes. Assay used: immunoSEQ multiplex PCR; TCRdb lists only in-frame clones, some missing. This table has 850,000 to 900,000 clones, roughly 16% appearing once. Source material: naive CD4+ T cells from blood. Receptors were obtained from a woman in her late teens or twenties in good health. Each CDR3 is given with its conserved first and last residue. D genes are given only for firm matches. Clone size is shown for a subset of rows, as once, few, many or a class of expanded clone.

D	size	V	J	DNA	CDR3
TRBD2	few	TRBV2	TRBJ2-7	TGTGCCAGCAGCCCCGAAGCGGGAGGGGGATACGAGCAGTACTTC	CASSPEAGGGYEQYF
.	few	TRBV9	TRBJ2-7	TGTGCCAGCAGCGTCGGGCCAAGCTCCTACGAGCAGTACTTC	CASSVGPSSYEQYF
.	.	TRBV2	TRBJ1-2	TGTGCCAGCAGTGTGTTCACAAGCTATGGCTACACCTTC	CASSVFTSYGYTF
.	.	TRBV27	TRBJ2-2	TGTGCCAGCAGTTTACGACAGGAGGCCTTCGGGGAGCTGTTTTTT	CASSLRQEAFGELFF
TRBD1	few	TRBV19	TRBJ2-2	TGTGCCAGTACCACGACAGGGGACGTAACCGGGGAGCTGTTTTTT	CASTTTGDVTGELFF
.	.	TRBV6-1	TRBJ1-2	TGTGCCAGCAGGCTTAACTATGGCTACACCTTC	CASRLNYGYTF
TRBD2	few	TRBV11-2	TRBJ2-5	TGTGCCAGCAGCTTATATGGTATAGCGGGAGTAAGAGAGACCCAGTACTTC	CASSLYGIAGVRETQYF
.	.	TRBV19	TRBJ1-2	TGTGCCAGTAGTCCGGCCTTCGGGACCCCAGCTAACTATGGCTACACCTTC	CASSPAFGTPANYGYTF
.	.	TRBV28	TRBJ1-5	TGTGCCAGCAGTTTGTTCGGGGTTCAGCCCCAGCATTTT	CASSLFGVQPQHF
.	few	TRBV7-2	TRBJ2-2	TGTGCCAGCAGCCCCAGGGGAGGCACCGGGGAGCTGTTTTTT	CASSPRGGTGELFF
.	few	TRBV7-9	TRBJ2-7	.	CASSLVASGSLRYF
.	few	TRBV7-2	TRBJ2-1	TGTGCCAGCAGCTTAGACGGTGCGGGGACCTACAATGAGCAGTTCTTC	CASSLDGAGTYNEQFF
TRBD2	.	TRBV29-1	TRBJ2-3	TGCAGCGTTGCCGGGACTAGCGGGCCGACAGATACGCAGTATTTT	CSVAGTSGPTDTQYF
.	few	TRBV11-3	TRBJ2-2	TGTGCCAGCAGCTTCGGGACAACGAACACCGGGGAGCTGTTTTTT	CASSFGTTNTGELFF
TRBD2	.	TRBV6-6	TRBJ2-1	TGTGCCAGCAGTGGGAGGACTAGCGGGAGTGCCCATGAGCAGTTCTTC	CASSGRTSGSAHEQFF
TRBD1	.	TRBV15	TRBJ1-2	TGTGCCACCAGCAGAGATGGGGGACAGTCAGGCTATGGCTACACCTTC	CATSRDGGQSGYGYTF
TRBD2	.	TRBV9	TRBJ2-2	TGTGCCAGCAGCGTAGGACTAGCGGCTAACACCGGGGAGCTGTTTTTT	CASSVGLAANTGELFF
TRBD1	few	TRBV28	TRBJ2-3	TGTGCCAGCAGGGGTGCCGGGACAGGCGATACGCAGTATTTT	CASRGAGTGDTQYF
.	few	TRBV7-6	TRBJ2-5	TGTGCCAGCAGCTCTTCCCAAGAGACCCAGTACTTC	CASSSSQETQYF
.	.	TRBV7-9	TRBJ1-3	TGTGCCAGCAGCTTAGTTCGTCAGGGAAACACCATATATTTT	CASSLVRQGNTIYF
TRBD2	.	TRBV5-4	TRBJ2-7	TGTGCCAGCAGCTCGGGGGGACTAGCGGGAGACGAGCAGTACTTC	CASSSGGLAGDEQYF
.	.	TRBV7-2	TRBJ2-7	TGTGCCAGCAGCCCAGAGTTCGGGACCTACGAGCAGTACTTC	CASSPEFGTYEQYF
.	.	TRBV5-1	TRBJ2-7	TGCGCCAGCAGCTTAAGGACGACGAACTACGAGCAGTACTTC	CASSLRTTNYEQYF
TRBD1	few	TRBV19	TRBJ2-7	TGTGCCAGTAGTGATCCGGGACAGGGTCGGTACGAGCAGTACTTC	CASSDPGQGRYEQYF
.	few	TRBV9	TRBJ2-7	TGTGCCAGCAGCGTAGGACTAGATTACTACGAGCAGTACTTC	CASSVGLDYYEQYF
.	.	TRBV19	TRBJ2-2	TGTGCCAGTAGTCCGGGCGCGCTAGCAGTGAACACCGGGGAGCTGTTTTTT	CASSPGALAVNTGELFF
.	few	TRBV28	TRBJ1-1	TGTGCCAGCACCTCTCGCGTCGGGACTGAAGCTTTCTTT	CASTSRVGTEAFF
TRBD2	few	TRBV5-1	TRBJ2-5	TGCGCCAGCAGCTTGGCTAGTAGCGGGAGAGAGACCCAGTACTTC	CASSLASSGRETQYF
.	.	TRBV6-1	TRBJ2-1	TGTGCCAGCAGTGAGGGGATCCCAGCCGCTGAGCAGTTCTTC	CASSEGIPAAEQFF
.	.	TRBV6-1	TRBJ2-7	TGTGCCAGCAGTGAAGCGTGGGTGGTGGCAGCCTACGAGCAGTACTTC	CASSEAWVVAAYEQYF
.	.	TRBV7-3	TRBJ2-5	TGTGCCAGCAGCTTAAGCGCAGGTCAAGAGACCCAGTACTTC	CASSLSAGQETQYF
TRBD2	few	TRBV4-2	TRBJ2-3	TGTGCCAGCAGCCAATACGACGGGACTAGTCGCACAGATACGCAGTATTTT	CASSQYDGTSRTDTQYF
.	.	TRBV11-2	TRBJ1-1	TGTGCCAGCAGCTTGTTCCAGAACACTGAAGCTTTCTTT	CASSLFQNTEAFF
.	.	TRBV21-1	TRBJ2-7	TGTGCCAGCAGCAAACGCCCGCGACATACCTACGAGCAGTACTTC	CASSKRPRHTYEQYF
TRBD2	.	TRBV9	TRBJ2-3	TGTGCCAGCAGCGTAGACGGGAGGTCAGATACGCAGTATTTT	CASSVDGRSDTQYF
.	.	TRBV18	TRBJ2-7	TGTGCCAGCTCACCGGTCGCTTACGAGCAGTACTTC	CASSPVAYEQYF
TRBD2	.	TRBV7-9	TRBJ2-1	TGTGCCAGCAGCTTAGTGAGGGGACTAGTTCCTGAGCAGTTCTTC	CASSLVRGLVPEQFF
.	few	TRBV29-1	TRBJ1-1	TGCAGCCTGGTCCGGGTGGCGGTGGGTGAAGCTTTCTTT	CSLVRVAVGEAFF
.	.	TRBV4-2	TRBJ2-7	TGTGCCAGCAGCCAAGATTTAGGTAACGTCTACGAGCAGTACTTC	CASSQDLGNVYEQYF
.	.	TRBV19	TRBJ2-5	TGTGCCAGCTCGTTAAAAGAGACCCAGTACTTC	CASSLKETQYF